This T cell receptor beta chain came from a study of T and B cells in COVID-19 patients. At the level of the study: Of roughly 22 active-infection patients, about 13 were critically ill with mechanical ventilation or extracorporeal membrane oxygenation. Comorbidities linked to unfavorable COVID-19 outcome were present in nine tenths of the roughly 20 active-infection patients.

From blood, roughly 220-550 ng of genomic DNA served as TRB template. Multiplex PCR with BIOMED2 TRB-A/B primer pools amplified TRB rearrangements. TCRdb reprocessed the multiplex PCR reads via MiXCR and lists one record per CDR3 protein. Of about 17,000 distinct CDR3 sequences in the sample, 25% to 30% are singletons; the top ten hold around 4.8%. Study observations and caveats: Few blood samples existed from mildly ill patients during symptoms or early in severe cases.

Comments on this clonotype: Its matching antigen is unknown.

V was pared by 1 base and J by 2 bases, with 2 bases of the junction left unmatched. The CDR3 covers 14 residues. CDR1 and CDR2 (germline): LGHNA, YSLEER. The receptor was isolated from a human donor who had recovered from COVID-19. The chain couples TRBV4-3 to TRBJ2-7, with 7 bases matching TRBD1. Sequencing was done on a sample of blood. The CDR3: CASSQGQGAYEQYF. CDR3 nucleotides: TGCGCCAGCAGCCAAGGTCAGGGGGCCTACGAGCAGTACTTC.